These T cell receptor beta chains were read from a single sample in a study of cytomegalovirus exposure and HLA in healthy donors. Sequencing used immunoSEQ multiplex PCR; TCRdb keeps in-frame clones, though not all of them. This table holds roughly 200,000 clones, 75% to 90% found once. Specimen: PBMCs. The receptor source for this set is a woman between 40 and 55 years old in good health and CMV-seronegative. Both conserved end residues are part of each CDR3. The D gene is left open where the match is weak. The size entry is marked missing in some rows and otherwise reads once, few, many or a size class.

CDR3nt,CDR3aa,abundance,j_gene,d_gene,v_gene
TGCAGCGCCTCACAGGGGGCAATCTCGGCTGAAGCTTTCTTT,CSASQGAISAEAFF,once,TRBJ1-1,TRBD1,TRBV29-1
TGTGCCAGCAGCTTAGAATTAGGGGCCCACGAGCAGTACTTC,CASSLELGAHEQYF,-,TRBJ2-7,-,TRBV7-9
TGCGCCAGCAGCCTAGACGGACAGGTCACCGGGGAGCTGTTTTTT,CASSLDGQVTGELFF,-,TRBJ2-2,TRBD1,TRBV5-1
TGTGCCAGCAGGACCCGGTTGATTAGCGGAACTTACTTC,CASRTRLISGTYF,few,TRBJ2-7,-,TRBV6-1
TGTGCCAGTAGTCGCCTAGCGGGTCCCTACGAGCAGTACTTC,CASSRLAGPYEQYF,-,TRBJ2-7,TRBD2,TRBV19
TGTGCCAGCAGCGAAGGTTGGGGTCGGGGCTATGGCTACACCTTC,CASSEGWGRGYGYTF,-,TRBJ1-2,-,TRBV27
TGTGCCAGCGGTAGGACAGGGGGCCGGAGCGAGCAGTACTTC,CASGRTGGRSEQYF,-,TRBJ2-7,TRBD1,TRBV6-5
TGTGCCAGCAGTGATCGACAGCGGCCCCAGCATTTT,CASSDRQRPQHF,-,TRBJ1-5,-,TRBV6-1
TGCAGCGTTGTACAGTATGAGACCCAGTACTTC,CSVVQYETQYF,-,TRBJ2-5,-,TRBV29-1
TGTGCCAGCAGTTACACCGGTCCCGACTCTGGAAACACCATATATTTT,CASSYTGPDSGNTIYF,-,TRBJ1-3,-,TRBV6-6
TGTGCCACCCACCCGGGGGGGAACGGTGAAAAACTGTTTTTT,CATHPGGNGEKLFF,-,TRBJ1-4,-,TRBV10-3
TGCGCCAGCTCCGGACAGGGGGCCCCCGGGGAGCTGTTTTTT,CASSGQGAPGELFF,-,TRBJ2-2,TRBD1,TRBV4-1
TGTGCCAGCAGTTTACGGGGAGACTCTGGAAACACCATATATTTT,CASSLRGDSGNTIYF,few,TRBJ1-3,-,TRBV27
TGTGCCAGCAGTTTGCAGCCGGGCAATGAGCAGTTCTTC,CASSLQPGNEQFF,few,TRBJ2-1,-,TRBV28
TGCGCCAGCAGCTGGACGGGGAGAAGAGAGACCCAGTACTTC,CASSWTGRRETQYF,-,TRBJ2-5,-,TRBV5-1
TGTGCCAGCAGCACCAGAACCTACGAGCAGTACTTC,CASSTRTYEQYF,-,TRBJ2-7,-,TRBV7-2
TGTGCCAGCAGTTACGGGGGGAGGGCCAACGAGCAGTACTTC,CASSYGGRANEQYF,-,TRBJ2-7,TRBD2,TRBV6-5
TGCGCCAGCAGCCAGGACGGACAGGGCCGAGGCACCGGGGAGCTGTTTTTT,CASSQDGQGRGTGELFF,-,TRBJ2-2,TRBD1,TRBV4-1
TGTGCCAGCAGTTTCAGGTCCTCTGGAAACACCATATATTTT,CASSFRSSGNTIYF,-,TRBJ1-3,-,TRBV28
TGTGCCAGCAGCTTCGGGTTGAGCACAGATACGCAGTATTTT,CASSFGLSTDTQYF,once,TRBJ2-3,-,TRBV7-6
TGTGCCTGGAGCGAAGGCTCCGGGACAGGATTTAAGCAGTACTTC,CAWSEGSGTGFKQYF,-,TRBJ2-7,TRBD1,TRBV30
TGTGCCAGCAGCCGACAGGTTCTGGATCAGCCCCAGCATTTT,CASSRQVLDQPQHF,-,TRBJ1-5,-,TRBV4-2
TGTGCCAGTAAGGAACAGGGGGCGCCCGGGGAGCTGTTTTTT,CASKEQGAPGELFF,-,TRBJ2-2,TRBD1,TRBV19
TGTGCCAGCAGTGGGGGGGGACTAGAATCCATTCAGTACTTC,CASSGGGLESIQYF,-,TRBJ2-4,TRBD2,TRBV2
TGTGCCATCAGTGAGGAGCATAATGAAAAACTGTCTTTT,CAISEEHNEKLSF,-,TRBJ1-4,-,TRBV10-3
TGCGCCAGCAGCCCGACTAGCGGGGCCTACAATGAGCAGTTCTTC,CASSPTSGAYNEQFF,many,TRBJ2-1,TRBD2,TRBV4-1
TGTGCCAGCAGCTTAGCACCGGGACTGCGAGAGCAGTACTTC,CASSLAPGLREQYF,-,TRBJ2-7,-,TRBV11-2
TGCGCCAGCAGCTTGGGACTAGCGGGAGTAGGCGAGCAGTACTTC,CASSLGLAGVGEQYF,-,TRBJ2-7,TRBD2,TRBV5-1
TGTGCCAGTAGTTCCACAGGGCTACTCAATCAGCCCCAGCATTTT,CASSSTGLLNQPQHF,-,TRBJ1-5,-,TRBV19
TGTGCCAGCTCACAGGACGTTTCCTACGAGCAGTACTTC,CASSQDVSYEQYF,-,TRBJ2-7,-,TRBV5-6
TGTGCCAGCAGACCCAGGGGCGGCACTAACTATGGCTACACCTTC,CASRPRGGTNYGYTF,once,TRBJ1-2,-,TRBV7-8
TGTGCCAGCAGTTTATCTGCGGCAGGGAATTCACCCCTCCACTTT,CASSLSAAGNSPLHF,-,TRBJ1-6,-,TRBV28
TGCGCCAGCAGACGCAGGGTATCTATCGATGCGAACGAGCAGTACTTC,CASRRRVSIDANEQYF,-,TRBJ2-7,-,TRBV5-1
TGTGCCAGCGGGACTTTTTTTAGCTCCTACGAGCAGTACTTC,CASGTFFSSYEQYF,few,TRBJ2-7,-,TRBV7-2
TGTGCCAGCAGCTTCAGGGGAGAGACCCAGTACTTC,CASSFRGETQYF,-,TRBJ2-5,-,TRBV11-2
TGTGCCAGTAGTATGGTACGGGGTGGGCCGGAGACCCAGTACTTC,CASSMVRGGPETQYF,few,TRBJ2-5,-,TRBV19
TGCGCCAGCAGCCCCGCCAGTCGCTACGAGCAGTACTTC,CASSPASRYEQYF,-,TRBJ2-7,-,TRBV5-1
TGTGCCAGTAGTATAGTTGGGGGCCTCGACTATGGCTACACCTTC,CASSIVGGLDYGYTF,-,TRBJ1-2,-,TRBV19
TGTGCCAGTACCTCAGCGGGTTCGAACACCGGGGAGCTGTTTTTT,CASTSAGSNTGELFF,-,TRBJ2-2,-,TRBV19
TGTGCCAGCAGCGCCCGGGGGGGACAAGAGACCCAGTACTTC,CASSARGGQETQYF,-,TRBJ2-5,TRBD2,TRBV9
TGCGCCAGCCCTGGGACTAGCGGGAGTTCGGATGAGCAGTTCTTC,CASPGTSGSSDEQFF,once,TRBJ2-1,TRBD2,TRBV10-1
TGTGCCAGCAGTTTTCTGGGGGCCAGAACTGAAGCTTTCTTT,CASSFLGARTEAFF,-,TRBJ1-1,-,TRBV28
TGTGCCAGCAGCTTAGGAAGGACAGAGAACACTGAAGCTTTCTTT,CASSLGRTENTEAFF,-,TRBJ1-1,-,TRBV7-9
TGTGCCAGCAGCAGACAGACGGATGGCTACACCTTC,CASSRQTDGYTF,-,TRBJ1-2,-,TRBV9
TGTGCCAGCTCGCTTAGGGACAGGGGTTTTTTGGAAGCTTTCTTT,CASSLRDRGFLEAFF,-,TRBJ1-1,TRBD1,TRBV18
TGTGCCACCAGCAGAGATCATAGGGGAGGAGCTGAAGCTTTCTTT,CATSRDHRGGAEAFF,-,TRBJ1-1,-,TRBV15
TGTGCCTTTCAGGGCCCCCTGGACTACTACGAGCAGTACTTC,CAFQGPLDYYEQYF,-,TRBJ2-7,-,TRBV30
TGTGCCAGTAGTATAGGACTCTTTCTTTCCTACGAGCAGTACTTC,CASSIGLFLSYEQYF,once,TRBJ2-7,-,TRBV19
TGCAGCGCCAAAAGGGAGCTAGCGGGAGGTAGCACAGATACGCAGTATTTT,CSAKRELAGGSTDTQYF,once,TRBJ2-3,TRBD2,TRBV29-1
TGCGCCAGCAGCCTGCTAAATTCACCCCTCCACTTT,CASSLLNSPLHF,-,TRBJ1-6,-,TRBV5-1
TGTGCCAGCAGGAGCGACAGGGCGGGTGGCTACACCTTC,CASRSDRAGGYTF,-,TRBJ1-2,TRBD1,TRBV6-5
TGTGCCAGCAGTGAAGCGCCAGGTTACGGACTGTTTTTT,CASSEAPGYGLFF,few,TRBJ1-4,-,TRBV2
TGTGCCTGGAGTGCTTGGACAGGGGGCATCGAGCAGTACTTC,CAWSAWTGGIEQYF,-,TRBJ2-7,TRBD1,TRBV30